The present T cell receptor (beta chain) was sequenced within a study of T-cell memory formation after mild COVID-19. General observations from the study: Day 15 to 85 contracting clones showed balanced CD4/CD8; day 15 to 37 expanders favored CD4+. In pre-infection memory, a portion of responding clones appeared, which suggested that cross-reactive memory joined.

CDR1 and CDR2 from the germline V gene are SEHNR and FQNEAQ (reference sequence). This CDR3 has 13 amino acids. Between the trimmed V and J ends, which lost 2 bases and 1 base, there was a span of 6 bases. This clonotype was seen at least ten times. Its antigen is not known. TCRdb re-analysed the 5' RACE reads in MiXCR, keeping a single row per CDR3 protein. The sample yields under 250,000 distinct CDR3 sequences, about 16% seen once. The rearrangement links TRBV7-9 to TRBJ2-7; D is unresolved. The receptor was isolated from an adult woman who had mild COVID-19 (a few samples of this study predate the infection). Cell type and time point are not known. The source material was PBMCs or a T cell subset sorted from them (not recorded which). CDR3 nucleotides: TGTGCCAGCAGCTTACTGGGTTCCTACGAGCAGTACTTC. Amino acid sequence: CASSLLGSYEQYF.